This TCR beta chain was profiled in a study of T cell responses to AZD1222 COVID-19 vaccine. About the study: Doses given second, at about 4 or about 12 weeks, were pooled.

The CDR3 totals 12 residues. V lost 6 bases to trimming and J lost 9 bases, with 12 bases between them. Germline CDR1 is MNHNY and CDR2 is SVGAGI (reference sequence). Data came from immunoSEQ multiplex PCR; TCRdb stores just in-frame clones and leaves some out. Of approximately 110,000 clones in the sample, approximately 89% were seen once. The TCR originated in an adult in good health. The sequencing used peripheral blood, collected on day 0 of AZD1222 vaccination. V and J are TRBV6-6 and TRBJ2-1; D remains ambiguous. DNA for the CDR3: TGTGCCAGCAGACTCCCCCGGAGTGAGCAGTTCTTC. This gives the protein CASRLPRSEQFF.